These 7 T cell receptor beta chains came from one sample sequenced in a study of T cell responses to AZD1222 COVID-19 vaccine. The table came from immunoSEQ multiplex PCR; TCRdb's copy has only in-frame clones and leaves some out. The table has some 80,000 clones, roughly 83% seen once. The sample in question was peripheral blood, obtained on day 0 of AZD1222 vaccination. The receptors shown here come from an adult in good health.

The J gene is TRBJ2-5, the V gene TRBV19; TRBD1 or TRBD2 may be the D gene (6 bases each). V was trimmed by 4 bases and J by 1 base, leaving 13 bases between them. Germline V gene data show CDR1 as LNHDA and CDR2 as SQIVND (reference sequence). The CDR3 runs to 15 residues. This CDR3 is CASSTRGLLQETQYF. The CDR3 nucleotides are TGTGCCAGTAGTACCAGGGGACTTCTCCAAGAGACCCAGTACTTC.

CDR3 nucleotides: TGTGCCAGCAGCCCCAGACCATACCCCCAAGAGACCCAGTACTTC. Its translation is CASSPRPYPQETQYF. The chain has TRBV9 and TRBJ2-5; no reliable D call. V was pared by 4 bases and J by 1 base, with 14 bases between. The CDR3 sequence is 15 residues long. CDR1 is SGDLS and CDR2 is YYNGEE in the germline V gene.

This chain links TRBV7-2 with TRBJ2-7, with 11 nucleotides matching TRBD2. CDR1 is SGHTA and CDR2 is FQGNSA in the germline V gene. The CDR3 is 15 amino acids. Trimming took 6 bases from V and 2 from J; bases not matched to a gene: 6. DNA of the CDR3: TGTGCCAGCAGTCGTCTAGCGGGGGGAGCCTACGAGCAGTACTTC. Translated, it gives CASSRLAGGAYEQYF.

The rearrangement uses TRBV28 and TRBJ1-5, with 9 nucleotides matching TRBD1. V was pared by 3 bases and J by 0 bases, with 9 bases of the junction left unmatched. The germline V gene encodes CDR1 MDHEN and CDR2 SYDVKM. CDR3 length equals 18 residues. CDR3 region: CASSFGQGFGYSNQPQHF. The DNA of the CDR3 is TGTGCCAGCAGTTTCGGACAGGGGTTTGGTTATAGCAATCAGCCCCAGCATTTT.

This clone was recorded only once. V is TRBV27 and J is TRBJ1-2; D call uncertain. The CDR3 is made up of 14 amino acids. V was pared by 1 base and J by 4 bases, with 10 bases between. From germline, CDR1 is MNHEY and CDR2 SMNVEV (reference sequence). CDR3 bases: TGTGCCAGCAGTTTATACGGGAGCCCCTATGGCTACACCTTC. Encoded protein: CASSLYGSPYGYTF.

The J gene is TRBJ1-1, the V gene TRBV29-1; TRBD1 aligns across 9 bases. CDR3 length equals 14 residues. CDR1 and CDR2 (germline): SQVTM, ANQGSEA. V trimming: 3 bases; J trimming: 2 bases; junction bases outside the gene matches: 4. This CDR3 reads CSVDRTGVNTEAFF. CDR3 sequence (DNA): TGCAGCGTTGATCGGACAGGGGTCAACACTGAAGCTTTCTTT.

The V gene is TRBV27, the J gene TRBJ1-4, with D perhaps TRBD1 (5 bases). This CDR3 has 15 residues. The germline gives CDR1 MNHEY, CDR2 SMNVEV (reference sequence). Trimming cost V 5 bases and J 5 bases, with 15 bases left between them. Written as DNA, the CDR3 is TGTGCCAGCAGTGCGCCGTCGGGGGGAAATGAAAAACTGTTTTTT. It yields the protein CASSAPSGGNEKLFF.